A selection of T cell receptor beta chains follows, all from one sample in a study of CD8 T cells in ankylosing spondylitis. One entry per CDR3 protein, called by TCRdb with MiXCR from the 5' RACE reads. Of 250,000 to 400,000 distinct CDR3 sequences listed, around a tenth are singletons. The source material was blood, either unsorted or a sorted T cell fraction (not recorded which). These receptors all come from a female donor with ankylosing spondylitis or in good health (not recorded which). CDR3s include the opening cysteine and the closing phenylalanine or tryptophan. D genes are given only for firm matches. The size entry is marked missing in some rows and otherwise reads once, few, many or a size class.

>-|TRBV7-9|-|TRBJ1-4
TGTGCCAGCAGCTTTTCGGGAGGGTCTGAAAAACTGTTTTTT
CASSFSGGSEKLFF
>-|TRBV6-1|many|TRBJ1-1
TGTGCCAGCAGTGAAGGGGTTAGCGGCCTGCGGGCTGAAGCTTTCTTT
CASSEGVSGLRAEAFF
>-|TRBV7-9|many|TRBJ2-3
TGTGCCAGCAGCTCAGTATTAGGCGCAGATACGCAGTATTTT
CASSSVLGADTQYF
>-|TRBV4-2|-|TRBJ2-5
TGTGCCAGCAGCCAATCACACCGGGGACGGGAGACCCAGTACTTC
CASSQSHRGRETQYF
>TRBD1|TRBV5-6|many|TRBJ1-3
TGTGCCAGCAACCTGGGACAGGGGGGCTCTGGAAACACCATATATTTT
CASNLGQGGSGNTIYF
>-|TRBV10-3|many|TRBJ2-5
TGTGCCATCAGTGAGTCTGAGTCCGCGGCCCAGTACTTC
CAISESESAAQYF
>-|TRBV6-2/TRBV6-3|many|TRBJ1-2
TGTGCCAGCACCAGGGACAAGTCCTATGGCTACACCTTC
CASTRDKSYGYTF
>-|TRBV28|many|TRBJ1-5
TGTGCCAGCAGTAGAGTAGAACCCCAGCATTTT
CASSRVEPQHF
>TRBD2|TRBV7-2|many|TRBJ2-3
TGTGCCAGCAGCTCCACGGGGGGTGCTAGACCATTAGATACGCAGTATTTT
CASSSTGGARPLDTQYF
>TRBD1|TRBV20-1|-|TRBJ1-1
TGCAGTGCTAGAGATCCGTCAGGGGGCATTACTGAAGCTTTCTTT
CSARDPSGGITEAFF
>-|TRBV7-6|many|TRBJ1-1
TGTGCCAGCAGTCCAGCAGGGGACATGAACACTGAAGCTTTCTTT
CASSPAGDMNTEAFF
>TRBD1|TRBV12-3/TRBV12-4|few|TRBJ1-1
TGTGCCAGCAGTTTTTGGACAGGGGTGCCTGAAGCTTTCTTT
CASSFWTGVPEAFF
>-|TRBV20-1|many|TRBJ1-6
TGCAGTGCTAGGGGGGGTGGGGGGAATAATTCACCCCTCCACTTT
CSARGGGGNNSPLHF
>TRBD2|TRBV19|few|TRBJ2-3
TGTGCCAGTAGTATAGTCGTGCCTAGCGGGGACACAGATACGCAGTATTTT
CASSIVVPSGDTDTQYF
>-|TRBV6-2/TRBV6-3|many|TRBJ2-1
TGTGCCAGCCAACTCATGGGGTACAATGAGCAGTTCTTC
CASQLMGYNEQFF
>TRBD2|TRBV6-1|-|TRBJ2-5
TGTGCCAGCAAACTTGTAGCGGGAGATGAGACCCAGTACTTC
CASKLVAGDETQYF